A selection of T cell receptor beta chains follows, all from one sample in a study of blood T cell repertoires in COVID-19. Method: immunoSEQ multiplex PCR; TCRdb's copy keeps in-frame clones and lacks some. The repertoire has 5,000 to 6,500 clones, roughly four fifths of them found once; the top ten carry roughly 16%. Sequenced input: peripheral blood. The receptors were gathered from a man aged 55 to 70 with acute or convalescent COVID-19. The CDR3 runs from the conserved cysteine through the conserved F or W. D genes are given only for firm matches. Some rows mark clone size as missing; the rest say once, few, many or name a class of expanded clone.

NA	TRBV19	TRBJ1-1	NA	CASSTSGVAFF	TGTGCCAGTAGTACCTCAGGGGTCGCTTTCTTT
once	TRBV29-1	TRBJ2-1	TRBD2	CSVLSGRSHNEQFF	TGCAGCGTCCTTAGCGGGAGGTCCCACAATGAGCAGTTCTTC
few	TRBV25-1	TRBJ1-1	TRBD1	CASSYRGDTEAFF	TGTGCCAGCAGCTACAGGGGGGACACTGAAGCTTTCTTT
few	TRBV7-2	TRBJ2-2	NA	CASSPPPRDTGELFF	TGTGCCAGCAGCCCCCCTCCGAGGGACACCGGGGAGCTGTTTTTT
NA	TRBV5-5	TRBJ1-6	NA	CASSRERDSPLHF	TGTGCCAGCAGCCGGGAGCGGGATTCACCCCTCCACTTT
NA	TRBV10-2	TRBJ1-1	NA	CASSVRGANTEAFF	TGCGCCAGCAGTGTCAGGGGTGCGAACACTGAAGCTTTCTTT
NA	TRBV5-1	TRBJ1-1	NA	CASSLDVGLNTEAFF	TGCGCCAGCAGCTTGGACGTGGGCTTGAACACTGAAGCTTTCTTT
once	TRBV11-2	TRBJ2-1	TRBD1	CASSSLRQGPNNEQFF	TGTGCCAGCAGCTCCCTAAGACAGGGACCAAACAATGAGCAGTTCTTC
few	TRBV11-2	TRBJ1-5	NA	CASSLQTGQPQHF	TGTGCCAGCAGCTTACAAACGGGTCAGCCCCAGCATTTT
few	TRBV30	TRBJ2-1	NA	CAWREDIYNEQFF	TGTGCCTGGAGAGAAGACATTTACAATGAGCAGTTCTTC
few	TRBV15	TRBJ1-2	TRBD1	CATSREAKGTDYGYTF	TGTGCCACCAGCAGAGAAGCCAAGGGGACAGACTATGGCTACACCTTC
NA	TRBV21-1	TRBJ2-3	NA	CASSKVRAGTSTDTQYF	TGTGCCAGCAGCAAAGTCCGAGCGGGGACTAGCACAGATACGCAGTATTTT
NA	TRBV6-5	TRBJ2-2	NA	CASRFGSSFTGELFF	TGTGCCAGTAGGTTCGGGAGCTCATTCACCGGGGAGCTGTTTTTT
NA	TRBV7-8	TRBJ1-5	TRBD1	CASSFRGQGRQPQHF	TGTGCCAGCAGCTTTAGGGGACAGGGGAGACAGCCCCAGCATTTT
few	TRBV12-5	TRBJ2-3	TRBD1	CASGFGQGTDTQYF	TGTGCTAGTGGTTTCGGACAGGGGACAGATACGCAGTATTTT
once	TRBV5-1	TRBJ2-1	TRBD2	CASSLGGGSSYNEQFF	TGCGCCAGCAGCTTGGGTGGCGGGAGCTCCTACAATGAGCAGTTCTTC
NA	TRBV4-1	TRBJ2-2	TRBD1	CASSRETGKVGNTGELFF	TGCGCCAGCAGCCGTGAGACAGGGAAGGTGGGCAACACCGGGGAGCTGTTTTTT
NA	TRBV11-2	TRBJ2-1	NA	CASSEKVGGLGSYNEQFF	TGTGCCAGCAGCGAAAAGGTAGGGGGTTTGGGCTCCTACAATGAGCAGTTCTTC
large	TRBV3-1/TRBV3-2	TRBJ2-2	NA	CASSHGGEYTGELFF	TGTGCCAGCAGCCATGGCGGGGAGTACACCGGGGAGCTGTTTTTT
NA	TRBV5-5	TRBJ2-1	TRBD1	CASSLVGQGVGEQFF	TGTGCCAGCAGCTTGGTTGGCCAGGGGGTTGGTGAGCAGTTCTTC
once	TRBV2	TRBJ2-1	TRBD1	CASSSDRNNEQFF	TGTGCCAGCAGTTCGGACAGGAACAATGAGCAGTTCTTC
NA	TRBV4-3	TRBJ1-2	TRBD1	CASSQDPGTDYGYTF	TGCGCCAGCAGCCAAGATCCCGGGACAGACTATGGCTACACCTTC
NA	TRBV10-3	TRBJ2-7	TRBD1	CAISPRQGDIEQYF	TGTGCCATCAGCCCTCGACAGGGGGATATCGAGCAGTACTTC
NA	TRBV10-3	TRBJ1-6	NA	CAIGQGKESPLHF	TGTGCCATTGGCCAGGGGAAGGAGTCACCCCTCCACTTT
once	TRBV6-5	TRBJ2-7	NA	CASKAQAYEQYF	TGTGCCAGCAAAGCCCAGGCCTACGAGCAGTACTTC
NA	TRBV4-1	TRBJ2-3	NA	CASSQDAGISGADTQYF	TGCGCCAGCAGCCAAGATGCGGGGATAAGTGGGGCAGATACGCAGTATTTT
NA	TRBV10-1	TRBJ1-4	NA	CASSGLSCYANKLFF	TGCGCCAGCTCGGGACTTTCTTGCTACGCGAACAAACTGTTTTTT
NA	TRBV6-2/TRBV6-3	TRBJ1-1	NA	CASSYLGQNTEAFF	TGTGCCAGCAGTTATTTGGGACAAAACACTGAAGCTTTCTTT